The 25 T cell receptor beta chains given below trace back to one sample, sequenced in a study of blood T cell repertoires in COVID-19. Using immunoSEQ multiplex PCR, the repertoire was profiled, and TCRdb retains in-frame clones only, with some absent. Of hundreds of thousands of clones in the sample, around 87% were seen once. Sequenced: PBMCs or T cells enriched from blood (not recorded which). The receptors were sampled from a young man who had recovered from COVID-19.

With respect to this clone: The sample contains more than one DNA sequence encoding this CDR3. J is TRBJ2-7 and V is TRBV28, with D maybe TRBD1 (6 bases). V was trimmed by 2 bases and J by 2 bases, leaving 7 bases between them. This CDR3 is 13 amino acids long. Germline V lookup: CDR1 MDHEN, CDR2 SYDVKM. The CDR3 region has the DNA TGTGCCAGCAGTTTAGGGGGCCCCTACGAGCAGTACTTC. This gives the protein CASSLGGPYEQYF.

The chain combines TRBV6-5 with TRBJ2-1; 8 nucleotides align to TRBD2. Per germline, CDR1 MNHEY and CDR2 SVGAGI. The junction had 7 bases not matched to a gene; V was cut back by 7 bases and J by 8 bases. The CDR3 length is 13 residues. CDR3 coding DNA: TGTGCCAGCAACTCCCTAGCGGGCCATGAGCAGTTCTTC. Translated, it gives CASNSLAGHEQFF.

This clone has just one count. Other DNA sequences in the sample encode the same CDR3. The chain couples TRBV6-5 to TRBJ1-5, with a tentative D call TRBD1 (6 bases). V gave up 0 bases and J gave up 2 bases, with 8 bases separating them. Germline CDR1 MNHEY, CDR2 SVGAGI. CDR3 size: 15 residues. The DNA of the CDR3 is TGTGCCAGCAGTTACTCCAGGGGTGGCAATCAGCCCCAGCATTTT. Amino acid sequence: CASSYSRGGNQPQHF.

The chain combines TRBV27 with TRBJ2-1; 11 bases fit TRBD1. The CDR3 is 15 residues long. Germline CDR1 MNHEY, CDR2 SMNVEV (reference sequence). Trimming cost V 7 bases and J 7 bases; bases outside gene matches: 9. CDR3 in amino acids: CASTHSGQGGNEQFF. The CDR3 region has the DNA TGTGCCAGCACTCACTCGGGACAGGGGGGTAATGAGCAGTTCTTC.

The CDR3 is CASSLGPLTDTQYF. The CDR3 DNA follows: TGTGCCAGCAGCTTGGGGCCGCTCACAGATACGCAGTATTTT. This chain joins TRBV7-7 and TRBJ2-3; a possible D gene is TRBD1 (5 bases). V dropped 3 bases and J dropped 2 bases, with 9 bases sitting between them. The germline CDR1 and CDR2 sequences are SSHAT and FNYEAQ (reference sequence). The CDR3 contains 14 residues.

The count of this clone is one. This chain joins TRBV7-8 and TRBJ1-4; 7 bases are shared with TRBD1. V trimming: 4 bases; J trimming: 3 bases; junction bases outside the gene matches: 5. This CDR3 spans 15 amino acids. Looked up from germline, CDR1 is SGHVS and CDR2 is FQNEAQ. CDR3 sequence (DNA): TGTGCCAGCAGCTACCGACAGGGTGCTAATGAAAAACTGTTTTTT. Residues: CASSYRQGANEKLFF.

The V gene is TRBV7-9, the J gene TRBJ1-1, with D unclear. This CDR3 contains 13 residues. Trimming stripped 1 base from V and 5 bases from J, with 8 bases between. Germline-derived CDR1 and CDR2 are SEHNR and FQNEAQ (reference sequence). As DNA, the CDR3 is TGTGCCAGCAGCTTAGAAGGGAGGACTGAAGCTTTCTTT. Its translation: CASSLEGRTEAFF.

This clone has only one observation. The V gene is TRBV3-1 (or the pseudogene TRBV3-2), the J gene TRBJ1-5; D unclear. V was cut by 3 bases and J by 4 bases, with 7 bases left in between. CDR3 size: 13 residues. The germline V gene has CDR1 LGHDT and CDR2 YNNKEL (reference sequence). DNA for the CDR3: TGTGCCAGCAGCCATACTAGTAATCAGCCCCAGCATTTT. Encoded protein: CASSHTSNQPQHF.

This chain links TRBV6-5 with TRBJ1-2, with D perhaps TRBD1 (5 bases). The germline CDR1 and CDR2 sequences are MNHEY and SVGAGI. The V gene lost 3 bases and the J gene lost 0 bases, with 11 bases spanning the gap. The CDR3 runs 15 residues. The CDR3 here is CASSYGGAANYGYTF. In DNA, the CDR3 is TGTGCCAGCAGTTATGGAGGGGCGGCTAACTATGGCTACACCTTC.

The chain links TRBV29-1 to TRBJ1-2, with 7 bases fitting TRBD1. CDR1 is SQVTM, CDR2 ANQGSEA, per germline. The CDR3 is 13 amino acids. V dropped 3 bases and J dropped 4; count of bases not matched to a gene: 5. The CDR3 is CSVDNRGGYGYTF. The CDR3 DNA is TGCAGCGTTGATAACAGGGGAGGCTATGGCTACACCTTC.

This clone appeared a single time. In DNA, the CDR3 is TGCGCCAGCAGCACCGGGACTAGCGGATACAATGAGCAGTTCTTC. Its protein is CASSTGTSGYNEQFF. The chain is built from TRBV5-1 and TRBJ2-1, with TRBD2 identical over 11 bases. The CDR3 extends over 15 amino acids. V lost 4 bases and J lost 4; bases outside the gene matches: 4. Germline values: CDR1 SGHRS, CDR2 YFSETQ.

The chain joins TRBV15 to TRBJ2-3; 9 bases agree with TRBD2. The CDR3 extends over 15 amino acids. With 8 bases clipped from V and 3 bases from J, the junction kept 9 bases outside the gene matches. Germline CDR1 LNHNV, CDR2 YYDKDF (reference sequence). CDR3 coding DNA: TGTGCCACCCTCATTAGCGGGAGAGTAACAGATACGCAGTATTTT. Encoded protein: CATLISGRVTDTQYF. The whole variable domain, remainder taken from reference TRBV15 and TRBJ2-3, is DAMVIQNPRYQVTQFGKPVTLSCSQTLNHNVMYWYQQKSSQAPKLLFHYYDKDFNNEADTPDNFQSRRPNTSFCFLDIRSPGLGDTAMYLCATLISGRVTDTQYFGPGTRLTVL.

As regards this clone: Other DNA sequences of this sample code for an identical CDR3. J is TRBJ2-5 and V is TRBV2; perhaps TRBD1 as D (6 bases). Germline loops: CDR1 SNHLY, CDR2 FYNNEI. V was clipped by 4 bases and J by 2 bases, with 8 bases between them. The length of the CDR3 is 13 residues. CDR3 loop: CASSVRGQETQYF. DNA of the CDR3: TGTGCCAGCAGTGTAAGGGGGCAAGAGACCCAGTACTTC.

The chain couples TRBV14 to TRBJ1-3; D not certain. V lost 4 bases and J lost 1, with 11 bases in between. The CDR3 has 15 residues. Per germline, CDR1 SGHDN and CDR2 FVKESK. CDR3 region: CASSPGRGSGNTIYF. DNA of the CDR3: TGTGCCAGCAGCCCCGGCCGGGGATCTGGAAACACCATATATTTT.

CDR3 in DNA: TGTGCCAGCAGCCCCACAAGCGGGGGGGCCTTAGGCACAGATACGCAGTATTTT. Protein: CASSPTSGGALGTDTQYF. This sequence joins TRBV7-2 and TRBJ2-3, with 10 bases aligning to TRBD2. The length of the CDR3 is 18 residues. Trimming cost V 5 bases and J 1 base; bases outside gene matches: 12. Germline CDR1 SGHTA, CDR2 FQGNSA.

The chain joins TRBV5-1 to TRBJ1-3; no definite D call. V gave up 5 bases and J gave up 2 bases, with 20 bases separating them. The CDR3 spans 17 residues. The V gene's germline CDR1 is SGHRS and CDR2 YFSETQ. DNA of the CDR3: TGCGCCAGCAGTCCGGGAGCCTCTACCAGCGCTGGAAACACCATATATTTT. Its protein product is CASSPGASTSAGNTIYF.

The genes are TRBV6-5 and TRBJ1-6, with unresolved D. The V end lost 4 bases, the J end lost 7 bases, and 14 bases lay between the germline ends. This CDR3 has 15 amino acids. Germline loops: CDR1 MNHEY, CDR2 SVGAGI. CDR3 nucleotides: TGTGCCAGCAGTTCCTCCCTATTGGGCAATTCACCCCTCCACTTT. This encodes CASSSSLLGNSPLHF.

The chain has TRBV27 and TRBJ2-1; D is ambiguous. The CDR3 loop spans 13 amino acids. The germline V gene encodes CDR1 MNHEY and CDR2 SMNVEV (reference sequence). V lost 4 bases, J lost 6 bases, and 10 bases lay in between. CDR3 nucleotide sequence: TGTGCCAGCAGTTCCCCGTTTTCCAATGAGCAGTTCTTC. Translation gives CASSSPFSNEQFF.

This clone was counted many times. J is TRBJ2-5 and V is TRBV15; 8 bases agree with TRBD1. CDR1 is LNHNV, CDR2 YYDKDF, per germline (reference sequence). V gave up 2 bases and J gave up 4 bases; unmatched junction bases: 9. The CDR3 consists of 16 residues. CDR3 sequence: CATSRYGQGLGETQYF. The DNA of the CDR3 is TGTGCCACCAGCAGATACGGACAGGGCCTGGGAGAGACCCAGTACTTC.

The chain joins TRBV7-2 to TRBJ2-6; D uncertain. Deletions cut 5 bases from V and 4 bases from J, with 6 bases between. Germline V gives CDR1 SGHTA, CDR2 FQGNSA. The CDR3 is 13 amino acids. As DNA, the CDR3 is TGTGCCAGCAGCCTCGGGGGGGCCAACGTCCTGACTTTC. Translating it yields CASSLGGANVLTF.

This CDR3 is CASSSPGGSGSVDNEQFF. The CDR3 nucleotides are TGTGCCAGCAGCTCCCCCGGAGGGAGCGGGAGTGTAGACAATGAGCAGTTCTTC. This chain uses TRBV7-8 with TRBJ2-1; 8 bases are shared with TRBD2. Germline V CDR1 and CDR2: SGHVS, FQNEAQ. Germline trimming cut 4 bases from V and 5 bases from J; bases unmatched to any gene: 16. The CDR3 contains 18 residues.

The CDR3 sequence: CASSPDSNSPLHF. In DNA form, the CDR3 reads TGTGCCAGCTCACCAGACAGTAATTCACCCCTCCACTTT. The rearrangement uses TRBV18 and TRBJ1-6; possibly TRBD1 for D (5 bases). V shed 2 bases and J shed 6 bases, with 5 bases lying between them. Germline V gene sequence: CDR1 KGHSH, CDR2 LQKENI. CDR3 size: 13 residues.

V usage is TRBV29-1 and J usage is TRBJ2-2; 7 positions agree with TRBD1. This CDR3 is 14 amino acids long. Losses at the gene ends were 7 bases for V and 5 bases for J; bases not matched to a gene: 10. Per the germline V gene, CDR1 is SQVTM and CDR2 is ANQGSEA. In DNA form, the CDR3 reads TGCAGCGCGGTGTCGGGACAGATGACCGGGGAGCTGTTTTTT. This codes for CSAVSGQMTGELFF.

CDR3 protein: CASSLPQIKYDPRTGIIYGYTF. The CDR3 DNA reads as TGTGCCAGCAGCTTACCCCAAATCAAATACGACCCTAGGACAGGGATAATTTATGGCTACACCTTC. The rearrangement joins TRBV7-3 to TRBJ1-2; 8 positions agree with TRBD1. The CDR3 spans 22 residues. The V segment lost 2 bases and the J segment 5 bases; nucleotides outside the gene matches: 28. Per germline, CDR1 SGHTA and CDR2 FQGTGA.

This chain links TRBV6-5 with TRBJ2-1; TRBD2 aligns across 11 bases. Germline V CDR1 and CDR2: MNHEY, SVGAGI. This CDR3 spans 16 amino acids. After removal of 2 bases from V and 6 bases from J, the junction contained 6 bases not matched to a gene. The CDR3 nucleotides read TGTGCCAGCAGTTACCAGACTAGCGGGGTTATCAATGAGCAGTTCTTC. Translating gives CASSYQTSGVINEQFF.